This T cell receptor beta chain was identified during a study of radiotherapy plus CTLA-4 blockade in lung cancer. Study details: Among patients, 15% to 20% showed objective responses, and approximately 30% had disease control. Overall study findings and caveats: Interferon-beta, together with early blood T cell clone dynamics, reportedly best predicted response. Expansion of tumor-derived TCR clones was observed in blood after radiotherapy plus ipilimumab.

Note on this clone: The antigen is not known.

Measured with immunoSEQ multiplex PCR; TCRdb has only the in-frame clones, and not every one. The sample records tens of thousands of clones, around 79% being singletons. Germline V gene data show CDR1 as SGHAT and CDR2 as FQNNGV. The V end lost 5 bases, the J end lost 10 bases, and 9 bases lay between the germline ends. The CDR3 extends over 11 amino acids. The chain recombines TRBV11-2 with TRBJ2-1; no firm D call. The specimen comprised peripheral blood, sampled from a patient treated with radiotherapy plus ipilimumab. The TCR was taken from a human donor with non-small cell lung cancer who had stable disease on radiotherapy plus ipilimumab. CDR3 coding DNA: TGTGCCAGCAGCCTCCGGTGGGAGCAGTTCTTC. Encoded protein: CASSLRWEQFF.